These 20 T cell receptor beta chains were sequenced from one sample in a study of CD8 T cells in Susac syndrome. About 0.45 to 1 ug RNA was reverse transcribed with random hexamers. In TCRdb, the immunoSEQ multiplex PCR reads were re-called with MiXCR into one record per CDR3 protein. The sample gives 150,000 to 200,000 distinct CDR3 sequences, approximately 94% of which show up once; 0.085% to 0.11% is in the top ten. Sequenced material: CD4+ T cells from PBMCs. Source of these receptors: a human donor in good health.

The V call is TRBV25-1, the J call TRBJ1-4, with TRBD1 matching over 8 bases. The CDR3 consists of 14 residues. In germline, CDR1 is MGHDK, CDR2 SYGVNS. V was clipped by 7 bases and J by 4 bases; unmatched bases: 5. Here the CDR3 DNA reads TGTGCCAGCAATCCGGGACAGGTTAATGAAAAACTGTTTTTT. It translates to CASNPGQVNEKLFF.

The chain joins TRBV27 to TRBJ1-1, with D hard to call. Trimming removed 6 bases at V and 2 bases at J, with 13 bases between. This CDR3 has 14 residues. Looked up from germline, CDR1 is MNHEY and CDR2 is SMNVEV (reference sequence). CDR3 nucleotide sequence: TGTGCCAGCAGAGCCGGACCCACCAACACTGAAGCTTTCTTT. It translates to CASRAGPTNTEAFF.

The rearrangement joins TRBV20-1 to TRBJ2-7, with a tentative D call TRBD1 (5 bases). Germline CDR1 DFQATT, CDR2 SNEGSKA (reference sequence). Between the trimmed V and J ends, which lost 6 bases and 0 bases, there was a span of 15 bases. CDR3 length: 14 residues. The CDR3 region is CSASATAISYEQYF. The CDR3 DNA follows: TGCAGTGCCAGCGCGACAGCTATCTCCTACGAGCAGTACTTC.

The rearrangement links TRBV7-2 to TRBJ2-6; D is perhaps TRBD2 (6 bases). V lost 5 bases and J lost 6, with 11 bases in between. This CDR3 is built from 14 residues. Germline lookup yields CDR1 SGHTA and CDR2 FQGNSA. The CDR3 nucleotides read TGTGCCAGCAGCAGGGACTGGGAGGCCAACGTCCTGACTTTC. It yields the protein CASSRDWEANVLTF.

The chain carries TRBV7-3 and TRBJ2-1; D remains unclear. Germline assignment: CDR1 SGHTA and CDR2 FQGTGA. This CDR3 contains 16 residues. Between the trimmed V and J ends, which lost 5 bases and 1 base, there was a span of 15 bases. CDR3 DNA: TGTGCCAGCAGCCCAGAGGTGGCGGTTTCCTACAATGAGCAGTTCTTC. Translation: CASSPEVAVSYNEQFF.

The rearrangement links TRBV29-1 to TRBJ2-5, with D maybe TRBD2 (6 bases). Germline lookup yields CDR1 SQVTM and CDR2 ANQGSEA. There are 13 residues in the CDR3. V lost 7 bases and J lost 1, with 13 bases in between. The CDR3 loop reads CSAGPGAQETQYF. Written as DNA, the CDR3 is TGCAGCGCCGGACCGGGAGCCCAAGAGACCCAGTACTTC.

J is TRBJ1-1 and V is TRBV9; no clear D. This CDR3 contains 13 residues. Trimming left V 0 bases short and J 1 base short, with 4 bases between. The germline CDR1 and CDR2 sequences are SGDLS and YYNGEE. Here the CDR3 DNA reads TGTGCCAGCAGCGTAGAGGGGAACACTGAAGCTTTCTTT. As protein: CASSVEGNTEAFF.

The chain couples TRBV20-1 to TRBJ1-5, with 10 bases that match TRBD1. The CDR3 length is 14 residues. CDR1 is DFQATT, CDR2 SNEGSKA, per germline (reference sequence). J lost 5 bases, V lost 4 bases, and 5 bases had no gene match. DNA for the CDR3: TGCAGTGCTATACGGGGGACAGGGGATCAGCCCCAGCATTTT. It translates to CSAIRGTGDQPQHF.

The CDR3, as DNA: TGTGCCAGTAGTATGACTAGCGGTAACTACGAGCAGTACTTC. It translates to CASSMTSGNYEQYF. The chain employs TRBV19 and TRBJ2-7; 9 bases fit TRBD2. The CDR3 runs to 14 residues. The ends lost 3 bases at V and 3 bases at J; junction bases unmatched: 3. Germline-derived CDR1 and CDR2 are LNHDA and SQIVND (reference sequence).

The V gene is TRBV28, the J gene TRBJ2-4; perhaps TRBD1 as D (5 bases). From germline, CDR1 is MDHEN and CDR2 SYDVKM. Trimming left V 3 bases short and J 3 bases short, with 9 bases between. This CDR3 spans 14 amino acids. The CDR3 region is CASSFQGGKNIQYF. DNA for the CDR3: TGTGCCAGCAGTTTCCAGGGTGGCAAAAACATTCAGTACTTC. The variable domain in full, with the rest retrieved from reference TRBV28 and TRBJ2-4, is DVKVTQSSRYLVKRTGEKVFLECVQDMDHENMFWYRQDPGLGLRLIYFSYDVKMKEKGDIPEGYSVSREKKERFSLILESASTNQTSMYLCASSFQGGKNIQYFGAGTRLSVL.

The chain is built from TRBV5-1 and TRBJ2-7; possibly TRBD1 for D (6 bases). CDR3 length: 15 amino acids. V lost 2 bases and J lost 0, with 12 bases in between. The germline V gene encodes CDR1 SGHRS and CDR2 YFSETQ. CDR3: CASSLWAGDSYEQYF. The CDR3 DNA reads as TGCGCCAGCAGCTTATGGGCAGGGGACTCCTACGAGCAGTACTTC.

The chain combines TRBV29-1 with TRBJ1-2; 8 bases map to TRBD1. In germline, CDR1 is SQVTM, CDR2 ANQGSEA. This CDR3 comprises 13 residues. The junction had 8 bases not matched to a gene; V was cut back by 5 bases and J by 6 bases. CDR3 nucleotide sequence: TGCAGCGTTCCTCAGGGGGCGTCTGATGGCTACACCTTC. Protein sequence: CSVPQGASDGYTF.

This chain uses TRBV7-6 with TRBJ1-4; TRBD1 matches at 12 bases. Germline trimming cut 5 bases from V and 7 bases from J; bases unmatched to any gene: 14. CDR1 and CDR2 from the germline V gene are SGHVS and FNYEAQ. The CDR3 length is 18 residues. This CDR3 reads CASSAQSRDRGRREKLFF. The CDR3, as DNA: TGTGCCAGCAGCGCACAATCCCGGGACAGGGGGCGCCGTGAAAAACTGTTTTTT.

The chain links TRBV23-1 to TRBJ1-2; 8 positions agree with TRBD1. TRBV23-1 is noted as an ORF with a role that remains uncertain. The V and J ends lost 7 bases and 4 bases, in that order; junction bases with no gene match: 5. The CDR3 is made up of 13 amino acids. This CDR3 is CASTPDRGYGYTF. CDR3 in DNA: TGCGCCAGCACCCCAGACAGGGGCTATGGCTACACCTTC.

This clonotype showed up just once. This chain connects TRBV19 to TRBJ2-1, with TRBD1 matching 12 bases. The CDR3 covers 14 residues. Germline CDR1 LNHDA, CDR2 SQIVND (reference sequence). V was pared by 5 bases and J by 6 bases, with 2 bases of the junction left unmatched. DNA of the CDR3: TGTGCCAGTAGTCGGGACAGGGGGCCCAATGAGCAGTTCTTC. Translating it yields CASSRDRGPNEQFF.

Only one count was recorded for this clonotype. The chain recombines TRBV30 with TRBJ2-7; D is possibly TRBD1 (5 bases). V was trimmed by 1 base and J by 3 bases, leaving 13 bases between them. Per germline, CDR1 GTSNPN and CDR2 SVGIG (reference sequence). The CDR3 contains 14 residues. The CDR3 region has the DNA TGTGCCTGGAGTGGGGGCAGAAGAGACTACGAGCAGTACTTC. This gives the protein CAWSGGRRDYEQYF.

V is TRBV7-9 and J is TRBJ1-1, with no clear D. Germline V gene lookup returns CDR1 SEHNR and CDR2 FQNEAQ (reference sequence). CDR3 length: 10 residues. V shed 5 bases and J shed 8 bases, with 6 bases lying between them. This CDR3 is CASSTKEAFF. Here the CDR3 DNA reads TGTGCCAGCAGCACTAAAGAAGCTTTCTTT. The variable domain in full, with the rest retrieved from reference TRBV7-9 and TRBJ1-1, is DTGVSQNPRHKITKRGQNVTFRCDPISEHNRLYWYRQTLGQGPEFLTYFQNEAQLEKSRLLSDRFSAERPKGSFSTLEIQRTEQGDSAMYLCASSTKEAFFGQGTRLTVV.

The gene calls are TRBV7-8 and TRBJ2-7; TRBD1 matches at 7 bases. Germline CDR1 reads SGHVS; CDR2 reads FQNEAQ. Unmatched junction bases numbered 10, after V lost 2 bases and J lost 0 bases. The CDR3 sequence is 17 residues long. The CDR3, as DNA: TGTGCCAGCAGCTTACCCCGTTGGGGGACAGACTCCTACGAGCAGTACTTC. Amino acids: CASSLPRWGTDSYEQYF.

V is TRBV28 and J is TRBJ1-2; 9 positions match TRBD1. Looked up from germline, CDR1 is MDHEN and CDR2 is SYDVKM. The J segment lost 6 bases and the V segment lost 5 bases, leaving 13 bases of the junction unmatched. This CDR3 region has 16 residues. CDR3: CASSARPGTGRNGYTF. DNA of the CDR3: TGTGCCAGCAGTGCGAGACCCGGGACAGGGAGGAATGGCTACACCTTC.

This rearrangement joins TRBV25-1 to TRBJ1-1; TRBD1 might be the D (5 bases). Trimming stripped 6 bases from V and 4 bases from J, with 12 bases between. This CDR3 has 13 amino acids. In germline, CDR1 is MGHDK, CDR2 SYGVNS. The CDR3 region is CASSPQGFTEAFF. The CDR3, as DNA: TGTGCCAGCAGCCCCCAGGGATTCACTGAAGCTTTCTTT.